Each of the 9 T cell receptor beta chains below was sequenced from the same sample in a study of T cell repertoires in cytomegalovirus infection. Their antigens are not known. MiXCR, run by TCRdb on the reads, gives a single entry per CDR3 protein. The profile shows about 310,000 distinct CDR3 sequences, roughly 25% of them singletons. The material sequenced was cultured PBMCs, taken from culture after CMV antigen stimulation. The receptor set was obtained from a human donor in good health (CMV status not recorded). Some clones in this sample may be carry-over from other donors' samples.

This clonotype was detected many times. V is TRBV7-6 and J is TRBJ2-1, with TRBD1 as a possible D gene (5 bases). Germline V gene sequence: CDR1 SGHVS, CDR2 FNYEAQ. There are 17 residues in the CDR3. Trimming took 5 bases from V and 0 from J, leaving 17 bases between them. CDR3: CASSLRAFRYSYNEQFF. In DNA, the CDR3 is TGTGCCAGCAGCCTCAGGGCCTTTCGTTACTCCTACAATGAGCAGTTCTTC.

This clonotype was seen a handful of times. In DNA, the CDR3 is TGTGCCAGCAGCTTAGGCAACGCGAACACCGGGGAGCTGTTTTTT. Its translation is CASSLGNANTGELFF. The genes are TRBV7-8 and TRBJ2-2; D is undetermined. Germline V gene sequence: CDR1 SGHVS, CDR2 FQNEAQ. Trimming stripped 1 base from V and 0 bases from J, with 6 bases between. CDR3 length equals 15 residues.

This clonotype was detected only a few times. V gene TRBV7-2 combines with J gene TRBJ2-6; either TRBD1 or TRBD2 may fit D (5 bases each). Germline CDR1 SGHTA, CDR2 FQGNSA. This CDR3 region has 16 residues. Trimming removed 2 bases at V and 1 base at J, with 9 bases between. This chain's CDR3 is CASSLTGGSGANVLTF. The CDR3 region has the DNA TGTGCCAGCAGCTTAACTGGGGGATCTGGGGCCAACGTCCTGACTTTC.

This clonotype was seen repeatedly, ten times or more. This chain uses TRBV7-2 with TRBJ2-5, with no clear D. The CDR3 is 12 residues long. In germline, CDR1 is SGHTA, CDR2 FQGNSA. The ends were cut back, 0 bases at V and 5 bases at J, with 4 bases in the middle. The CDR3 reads CASSLARETQYF. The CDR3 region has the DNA TGTGCCAGCAGCTTAGCCCGCGAGACCCAGTACTTC.

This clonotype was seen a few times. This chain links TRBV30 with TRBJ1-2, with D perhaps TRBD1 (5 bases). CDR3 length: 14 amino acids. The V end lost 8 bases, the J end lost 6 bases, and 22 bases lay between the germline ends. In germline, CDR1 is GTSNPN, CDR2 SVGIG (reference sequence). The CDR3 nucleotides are TGTGCCCGTGACCCCCGGGACTATCATGATGGCTACACCTTC. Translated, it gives CARDPRDYHDGYTF.

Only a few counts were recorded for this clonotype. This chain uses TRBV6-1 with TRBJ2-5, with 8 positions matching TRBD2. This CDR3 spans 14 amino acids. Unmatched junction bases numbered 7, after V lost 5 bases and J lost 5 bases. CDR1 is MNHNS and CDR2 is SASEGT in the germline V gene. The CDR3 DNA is TGTGCCAGCAGTCCCCGGGGGGGGCTGGAGACCCAGTACTTC. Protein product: CASSPRGGLETQYF.

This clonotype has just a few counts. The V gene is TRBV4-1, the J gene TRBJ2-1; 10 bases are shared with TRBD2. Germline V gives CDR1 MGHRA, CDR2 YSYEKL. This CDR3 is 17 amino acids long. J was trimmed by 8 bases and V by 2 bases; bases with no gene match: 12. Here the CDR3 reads CASSQFLIAGGMDEQFF. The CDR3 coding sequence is TGCGCCAGCAGCCAATTCCTCATAGCGGGAGGTATGGATGAGCAGTTCTTC.

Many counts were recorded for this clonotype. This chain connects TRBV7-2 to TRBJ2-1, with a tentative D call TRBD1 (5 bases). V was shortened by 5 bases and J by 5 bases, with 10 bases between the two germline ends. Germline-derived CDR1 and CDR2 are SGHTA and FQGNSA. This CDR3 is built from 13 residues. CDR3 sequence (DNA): TGTGCCAGCAGCGTCGCCAGGGACAATGAGCAGTTCTTC. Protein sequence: CASSVARDNEQFF.

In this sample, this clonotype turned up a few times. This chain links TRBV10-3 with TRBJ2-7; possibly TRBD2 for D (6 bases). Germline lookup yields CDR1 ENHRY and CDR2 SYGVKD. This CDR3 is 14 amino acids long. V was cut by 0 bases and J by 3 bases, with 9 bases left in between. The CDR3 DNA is TGTGCCATCAGTGAGTCCGAAGCGGGCTACGAGCAGTACTTC. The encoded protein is CAISESEAGYEQYF.